This T cell receptor (beta chain) was sequenced in a study of CXCR3-negative and CXCR3-positive naive CD8 T cells. With respect to this clonotype: Its target is not known.

This CDR3 spans 14 amino acids. Study observations and caveats: Cryopreserved cells showed partially decreased CXCR3 expression, and most assays used fresh PBMCs. Hydrophobicity of TRB CDR3s was greater in CXCR3-positive naive cells than in CXCR3-negative naive cells. Between one naive subset and the other, surface CD5 was comparable, and TCR strength was inferred from TRB CDR3 properties.

Carrying UMI labels, the TRB cDNA libraries were prepared through 5' RACE. TCRdb reprocessed the 5' RACE reads and keeps a single row for each CDR3 protein, giving no DNA. This sample's clone table lists roughly 93,000 distinct CDR3 sequences. All CD8+ T cell subsets were sorted in triplicate at fewer than 350,000 cells each. Within the CD8+ T cell compartment, naive cells were CD45RO-CCR7+CD27+CD95-. The gene calls are TRBV12-3 or TRBV12-4 and TRBJ2-3; the D call of TRBD1 rests on TCRdb alone, since no DNA is present to check it. The source is a human donor in good health. Some clones in this sample may be carry-over from other donors' samples. The specimen was naive CXCR3+ CD8+ T cells from blood. The subset here: CD45RO-CCR7+CD27+CD95- naive CD8+ T cells expressing CXCR3 (TNR3+). CDR3 protein: CASLSGLAKATQYF.